The subject of this entry is one T cell receptor (beta chain). Other DNA sequences in this specimen translate into the identical CDR3. The sample is drawn from a study of blood T cell repertoires in COVID-19. TCRdb keeps only in-frame clones here, not all; method: immunoSEQ multiplex PCR. This table has 150,000 or so clones, approximately 90% appearing once. Seattle patients were enrolled while actively infected and followed longitudinally. Sequencing was performed on peripheral blood. The sequence was collected from a man between 60 and 75 years old with COVID-19, enrolled during active disease.

The CDR3 is CASSPRTGTDTQYF. For the CDR3, the DNA is TGTGCCAGCTCACCCCGGACAGGCACAGATACGCAGTATTTT. V and J are TRBV18 and TRBJ2-3; TRBD1 is a possible D gene (6 bases). V lost 3 bases and J lost 1, with 8 bases in between. The CDR3 sequence is 14 residues long. Germline loops: CDR1 KGHSH, CDR2 LQKENI.